This is a list of T cell receptor beta chains from one sample in a study of molecular identifiers for immune sequencing clone quantification. MiXCR, run by TCRdb on the PCR reads, gives a single entry per CDR3 protein. The sample gives about 510,000 distinct CDR3 sequences, 20% to 25% of which show up once; about 0.8% is in the top ten. The sample taken for sequencing was naive CD8+ T cells from blood, with Jurkat cell RNA spiked in. The receptors come from a human donor in good health. Some libraries in this study had Jurkat cell RNA spiked in. CDR3s include the opening cysteine and the closing phenylalanine or tryptophan. Fields, in order: CDR3 protein, clone size, V gene, J gene. Size tells how often a clone was seen (once, few, many) or the class of an expanded clone, and some rows leave it out.

cdr3_aa: CASSVATSTGELFF
clone_size: .
v_call: TRBV9
j_call: TRBJ2-2

cdr3_aa: CTSTSSGAQHF
clone_size: .
v_call: TRBV12-3/TRBV12-4
j_call: TRBJ1-5

cdr3_aa: CSAISEGGAVWADTQYF
clone_size: few
v_call: TRBV20-1
j_call: TRBJ2-3

cdr3_aa: CASSQDGAGGPVYEQFF
clone_size: .
v_call: TRBV3-1
j_call: TRBJ2-1

cdr3_aa: CATSDLPGTGGTGELFF
clone_size: .
v_call: TRBV24-1
j_call: TRBJ2-2

cdr3_aa: CASSFAGVDTQYF
clone_size: many
v_call: TRBV7-2
j_call: TRBJ2-3

cdr3_aa: CASSSRIGVQPQHF
clone_size: .
v_call: TRBV6-2/TRBV6-3
j_call: TRBJ1-5

cdr3_aa: CAGRLPGLAGGGGELFF
clone_size: few
v_call: TRBV6-1
j_call: TRBJ2-2

cdr3_aa: CASSLGQSRSTDTQYF
clone_size: many
v_call: TRBV7-8
j_call: TRBJ2-3

cdr3_aa: CSARGPEDTEAFF
clone_size: many
v_call: TRBV20-1
j_call: TRBJ1-1

cdr3_aa: CASSLVTGGTTEAFF
clone_size: .
v_call: TRBV7-9
j_call: TRBJ1-1

cdr3_aa: CASRITEGGGETQYF
clone_size: .
v_call: TRBV7-9
j_call: TRBJ2-5

cdr3_aa: CASSLFPTQGASCEQYF
clone_size: .
v_call: TRBV7-8
j_call: TRBJ2-7

cdr3_aa: CASSHARGPADEQYF
clone_size: .
v_call: TRBV14
j_call: TRBJ2-7

cdr3_aa: CASSFYANTGELFF
clone_size: many
v_call: TRBV7-2
j_call: TRBJ2-2

cdr3_aa: CASSPNSGGAETQYF
clone_size: few
v_call: TRBV7-9
j_call: TRBJ2-5

cdr3_aa: CASSEILIGGSTEAFF
clone_size: .
v_call: TRBV2
j_call: TRBJ1-1

cdr3_aa: CSAGAGTEAFF
clone_size: .
v_call: TRBV29-1
j_call: TRBJ1-1

cdr3_aa: CSGESSGGPADTQYF
clone_size: many
v_call: TRBV29-1
j_call: TRBJ2-3

cdr3_aa: CASSYSMETDTDTQYF
clone_size: few
v_call: TRBV6-5
j_call: TRBJ2-3